One and the same sample provided the 26 T cell receptor beta chains below, sequenced in a study of early T cells in non-severe SARS-CoV-2 infection. Each CDR3 protein gets one entry after TCRdb re-called the 5' RACE reads with MiXCR. The sample comprises 45,000 to 55,000 distinct CDR3 sequences, over 7.5% of which are singletons, and 8% to 10% rests with the top ten. The sequenced sample was whole blood. The origin of the receptors is an adult who was a healthcare worker with PCR-confirmed SARS-CoV-2 infection or an uninfected control (not recorded which).

The chain couples TRBV29-1 to TRBJ2-1; D might be TRBD2 (6 bases). V was shortened by 7 bases and J by 2 bases, with 12 bases between the two germline ends. The CDR3 contains 13 residues. From germline, CDR1 is SQVTM and CDR2 ANQGSEA. The DNA of the CDR3 is TGCAGCGGCTGGGGGGTCCCCTACAATGAGCAGTTCTTC. It encodes CSGWGVPYNEQFF.

This chain uses TRBV12-3 or TRBV12-4 with TRBJ2-7; TRBD1 aligns across 8 bases. The CDR3 consists of 15 residues. V lost 5 bases, J lost 2 bases, and 8 bases stayed unmatched. The CDR3 DNA reads as TGTGCCAGCAGTATAAAGGACAGGGCGCCCTACGAGCAGTACTTC. It encodes CASSIKDRAPYEQYF.

A few counts support this clonotype. The genes are TRBV5-1 and TRBJ1-4, with a possible D match to TRBD1 (6 bases). This CDR3 is 15 amino acids long. The germline CDR1 and CDR2 sequences are SGHRS and YFSETQ. V dropped 1 base and J dropped 5 bases, with 12 bases sitting between them. The CDR3 sequence: CASSLITGKNEKLFF. In DNA form, the CDR3 reads TGCGCCAGCAGCTTGATCACAGGGAAGAATGAAAAACTGTTTTTT.

In this sample, this clonotype turned up many times. The chain carries TRBV20-1 and TRBJ2-3; D may be TRBD2 (5 bases). The CDR3 runs 19 residues. Germline CDR1 and CDR2: DFQATT and SNEGSKA (reference sequence). Between the trimmed V and J ends, which lost 0 bases and 0 bases, there was a span of 22 bases. CDR3 residues: CSARDGRAVMLLSTDTQYF. CDR3 bases: TGCAGTGCTAGAGATGGCCGAGCGGTAATGTTACTTAGCACAGATACGCAGTATTTT.

The chain links TRBV7-2 to TRBJ1-2; the match to TRBD1 covers 11 bases. The CDR3 has 18 residues. The junction had 11 bases not matched to a gene; V was cut back by 1 base and J by 4 bases. Germline assignment: CDR1 SGHTA and CDR2 FQGNSA. The CDR3 nucleotides read TGTGCCAGCAGCTTAGATGGGACAGGGGGGCTACGCGGCTATGGCTACACCTTC. It specifies CASSLDGTGGLRGYGYTF.

In its sample, this clonotype was seen many times. The V call is TRBV3-1, the J call TRBJ1-2, with unresolved D. This CDR3 comprises 14 residues. The germline gives CDR1 LGHDT, CDR2 YNNKEL (reference sequence). Trimming cost V 0 bases and J 7 bases, with 12 bases left between them. CDR3: CASSQDLTKGGYTF. The DNA of the CDR3 is TGTGCCAGCAGCCAAGATCTGACAAAGGGTGGCTACACCTTC. The full variable domain, completed using reference TRBV3-1 and TRBJ1-2, is DTAVSQTPKYLVTQMGNDKSIKCEQNLGHDTMYWYKQDSKKFLKIMFSYNNKELIINETVPNRFSPKSPDKAHLNLHINSLELGDSAVYFCASSQDLTKGGYTFGSGTRLTVV.

In this sample, this clonotype turned up a few times. V and J are TRBV7-6 and TRBJ1-1; 11 bases map to TRBD1. The junction had 9 bases not matched to a gene; V was cut back by 6 bases and J by 9 bases. Per germline, CDR1 SGHVS and CDR2 FNYEAQ. CDR3 length: 14 residues. DNA for the CDR3: TGTGCCAGCAGAAGCAGCGGGACAGGGGGAAAAGCTTTCTTT. It encodes CASRSSGTGGKAFF. The variable domain in full, completed from reference TRBV7-6 and TRBJ1-1, reads GAGVSQSPRYKVTKRGQDVALRCDPISGHVSLYWYRQALGQGPEFLTYFNYEAQQDKSGLPNDRFSAERPEGSISTLTIQRTEQRDSAMYRCASRSSGTGGKAFFGQGTRLTVV.

Many counts were recorded for this clonotype. The chain employs TRBV2 and TRBJ2-7; D possibly uses TRBD1 or TRBD2 (5 bases each). In germline, CDR1 is SNHLY, CDR2 FYNNEI. CDR3 size: 12 residues. The V gene lost 6 bases and the J gene lost 6 bases, with 12 bases spanning the gap. The CDR3 DNA sequence: TGTGCCAGCAGGGCTGCTGGGGGCGAGCAGTACTTC. Translation gives CASRAAGGEQYF.

At least ten counts were recorded for this clonotype. The V call is TRBV29-1, the J call TRBJ1-1, with 7 bases fitting TRBD1. V lost 8 bases, J lost 11 bases, and 11 bases stayed unmatched. Germline V gene lookup returns CDR1 SQVTM and CDR2 ANQGSEA. The CDR3 is made up of 11 amino acids. CDR3 DNA sequence: TGCAGCTCGCTGGGAGGGGGCGACGCTTTCTTT. This sequence encodes CSSLGGGDAFF.

This clonotype was observed at least ten times. The gene calls are TRBV20-1 and TRBJ2-7; a possible D gene is TRBD1 (6 bases). Trimming left V 6 bases short and J 4 bases short, with 10 bases between. Germline loops: CDR1 DFQATT, CDR2 SNEGSKA (reference sequence). The CDR3 is made up of 11 amino acids. The CDR3 is CSAEQGYEQYF. The CDR3 nucleotides read TGCAGTGCCGAACAGGGATACGAGCAGTACTTC.

The sample holds many counts of this clonotype. This rearrangement joins TRBV7-9 to TRBJ2-1; D may be TRBD1 (5 bases). The CDR3 sequence is 20 residues long. In germline, CDR1 is SEHNR, CDR2 FQNEAQ (reference sequence). V lost 7 bases, J lost 0 bases, and 28 bases lay in between. CDR3 in DNA: TGTGCCAGCACCTCACGTAGGGGTTTAGGCCATAGAAGCTCCTACAATGAGCAGTTCTTC. Translation: CASTSRRGLGHRSSYNEQFF.

This clonotype is categorized as medium-sized. The CDR3 region is CASSSRTDTNYGYTF. CDR3 in DNA: TGTGCCAGCAGTTCGCGGACAGATACGAACTATGGCTACACCTTC. The chain employs TRBV12-3 or TRBV12-4 and TRBJ1-2, with a weak D call TRBD1 (6 bases). CDR3 length: 15 residues. V lost 4 bases, J lost 2 bases, and 14 bases lay in between.

V gene TRBV3-1 combines with J gene TRBJ1-2; the D gene is possibly TRBD1 (5 bases). The CDR3 length is 14 residues. Trimming cost V 0 bases and J 8 bases, with 13 bases left between them. Germline CDR1 is LGHDT and CDR2 is YNNKEL (reference sequence). CDR3 coding DNA: TGTGCCAGCAGCCAAGATCTTGGGGGTCAGGGCTACACCTTC. The encoded protein is CASSQDLGGQGYTF.

In this sample, this clonotype turned up a few times. The rearrangement uses TRBV9 and TRBJ2-5; perhaps TRBD1 as D (6 bases). The CDR3 is made up of 15 amino acids. V was pared by 5 bases and J by 3 bases, with 17 bases between. Germline lookup yields CDR1 SGDLS and CDR2 YYNGEE. CDR3 nucleotides: TGTGCCAGCAGTTCCAACAGGGTACCGGAAGAGACCCAGTACTTC. Protein sequence: CASSSNRVPEETQYF.

This clonotype was recorded at least ten times. The chain has TRBV9 and TRBJ1-2; no firm D call. Trimming took 4 bases from V and 4 from J, leaving 17 bases between them. CDR1 is SGDLS and CDR2 is YYNGEE in the germline V gene. This CDR3 contains 15 residues. CDR3 in amino acids: CASSISPTSLYGYTF. CDR3 in DNA: TGTGCCAGCAGCATTAGCCCGACATCCCTCTATGGCTACACCTTC.

This clonotype appeared many times. The CDR3: CASRAGTGDTGELFF. Written as DNA, the CDR3 is TGTGCCAGTAGGGCCGGGACAGGGGACACCGGGGAGCTGTTTTTT. The chain is built from TRBV19 and TRBJ2-2; 10 nucleotides line up with TRBD1. Germline CDR1 LNHDA, CDR2 SQIVND (reference sequence). Unmatched junction bases numbered 4, after V lost 6 bases and J lost 3 bases. This CDR3 is built from 15 residues.

This clonotype was counted at least ten times. The chain couples TRBV7-6 to TRBJ2-1; TRBD2 agrees at 10 bases. The CDR3 covers 13 residues. Germline CDR1 SGHVS, CDR2 FNYEAQ. After removal of 5 bases from V and 9 bases from J, the junction contained 4 bases not matched to a gene. The CDR3 DNA follows: TGTGCCAGCAGCACGGGACTAGCGTTTGAGCAGTTCTTC. It specifies CASSTGLAFEQFF.

This clonotype has only a few counts. This rearrangement joins TRBV29-1 to TRBJ1-1, with 8 bases identical to TRBD1. From germline, CDR1 is SQVTM and CDR2 ANQGSEA. Trimming removed 3 bases from V and 6 bases from J; junction bases left unmatched: 6. The CDR3 spans 13 residues. CDR3 DNA: TGCAGCGTTGAGGGGGGACAGGTCGCTGAAGCTTTCTTT. Its protein product is CSVEGGQVAEAFF.

This clonotype appeared a few times. The germline gene is not matched at one end of the junction; a read error may be the cause. The gene calls are TRBV6-1 and TRBJ1-1, with D maybe TRBD1 (6 bases). This CDR3 has 15 residues. Germline V gives CDR1 MNHNS, CDR2 SASEGT. This CDR3 is CASRTSGQMNTEVFF. The CDR3 DNA follows: TGTGCCAGCCGCACCTCTGGACAGATGAACACTGAAGTTTTCTTT.

The sample holds many counts of this clonotype. Here the CDR3 reads CASSLSGGLAGNEQFF. CDR3 nucleotide sequence: TGTGCCAGCAGTTTATCGGGGGGACTAGCCGGGAATGAGCAGTTCTTC. The rearrangement uses TRBV27 and TRBJ2-1; TRBD2 matches 9 bases. The junction had 7 bases not matched to a gene; V was cut back by 0 bases and J by 7 bases. CDR1 and CDR2 from the germline V gene are MNHEY and SMNVEV (reference sequence). CDR3 size: 16 residues.

There are many counts of this clonotype. The chain employs TRBV21-1 and TRBJ2-4; the table calls TRBD1, which could not be checked here. TRBV21-1 is assigned pseudogene status. This CDR3 is built from 15 residues. CDR3 residues: CASSMKLPGKNIQYF. The CDR3 nucleotides read TGTGCCAGCAGCATGAAACTACCCGGCAAAAACATTCAGTACTTC.

The chain couples TRBV12-3 or TRBV12-4 to TRBJ2-7, with no clear D. Trimming shortened V by 5 bases and J by 0 bases, and 11 bases separated the two germline ends. The CDR3 is 14 amino acids. CDR3: CASSRATGSYEQYF. The CDR3 DNA sequence: TGTGCCAGCAGTCGGGCCACTGGCTCCTACGAGCAGTACTTC.

The rearrangement joins TRBV2 to TRBJ2-7; D unclear. CDR1 SNHLY and CDR2 FYNNEI come from the germline V gene. Trimming stripped 6 bases from V and 1 base from J, with 10 bases between. CDR3 length: 13 residues. In DNA, the CDR3 is TGTGCCAGCAGCCCCGCCTCATCCTACGAGCAGTACTTC. Translating gives CASSPASSYEQYF.

This clonotype showed up just a few times. The V call is TRBV2, the J call TRBJ1-6; D remains ambiguous. The CDR3 spans 13 residues. Germline loops: CDR1 SNHLY, CDR2 FYNNEI. V was cut by 4 bases and J by 7 bases, with 8 bases left in between. DNA of the CDR3: TGTGCCAGCAGTGTGGGTTCAAATTCACCCCTCCACTTT. This gives the protein CASSVGSNSPLHF.

The chain links TRBV29-1 to TRBJ2-1; D is possibly TRBD2 (6 bases). The CDR3 consists of 12 residues. CDR1 is SQVTM, CDR2 ANQGSEA, per germline. Between the trimmed V and J ends, which lost 6 bases and 3 bases, there was a span of 9 bases. The CDR3 region has the DNA TGCAGCGTAAGAGCGGGCTACAATGAGCAGTTCTTC. Its translation: CSVRAGYNEQFF.

The table lists this clonotype with a few counts. This chain joins TRBV28 and TRBJ1-5; no clear D. The CDR3 has 13 residues. Germline loops: CDR1 MDHEN, CDR2 SYDVKM. The germline V and J ends were trimmed by 7 bases and 0 bases, with 7 bases remaining between them. The CDR3 sequence is CASKIHSNQPQHF. The CDR3 DNA reads as TGTGCCAGCAAAATTCATAGCAATCAGCCCCAGCATTTT.